One and the same sample provided the 21 T cell receptor beta chains below, sequenced in a study of radiation and T cells in renal cell carcinoma (dated by TCRdb to 2020 to 2022). The library relied on the immunoSEQ multiplex PCR assay. This immuneACCESS table, as held by TCRdb, lists in-frame sequences with V and J called but not all clones. Of the missing ones, under half trace to an unresolved V gene in checked studies; the others have no known cause. The sample yields roughly 160,000 clones; around 90% were counted once. Together, the top ten hold approximately 11% of the sample. The time point label, read with the paper, signifies: blood 4 weeks post-SBRT, at nephrectomy. What the treatment or condition label conveys for this sample: 15 Gy SBRT to primary tumor, nephrectomy 4 weeks later. Sequenced material: blood, taken from a patient whose treatment included radiotherapy and nephrectomy. The receptors here all came from a woman in her fifties or sixties with renal cell carcinoma.

V gene TRBV19 combines with J gene TRBJ2-1; D unclear. This CDR3 has 15 amino acids. The V gene's germline CDR1 is LNHDA and CDR2 SQIVND (reference sequence). V gave up 5 bases and J gave up 1 base, with 12 bases separating them. This CDR3 reads CASSGSHASYNEQFF. CDR3 nucleotide sequence: TGTGCCAGTAGTGGCAGCCACGCTTCCTACAATGAGCAGTTCTTC.

The chain joins TRBV7-2 to TRBJ1-1; 9 bases match TRBD1. V dropped 5 bases and J dropped 4; count of bases not matched to a gene: 5. Germline CDR1 reads SGHTA; CDR2 reads FQGNSA. This CDR3 has 14 residues. CDR3 sequence: CASSVQGAGTEAFF. The CDR3 bases are TGTGCCAGCAGCGTACAGGGGGCGGGCACTGAAGCTTTCTTT.

This clone was observed a handful of times. This chain uses TRBV5-6 with TRBJ1-6, with a weak D call TRBD1 (6 bases). The CDR3 is made up of 14 amino acids. The V gene's germline CDR1 is SGHDT and CDR2 YYEEEE. Trimming took off 7 bases at V and 10 bases at J, with 18 bases between the two ends. The CDR3 DNA reads TGTGCCAGCTCCAGAAGGGGGGTCGGATCACCCCTCCACTTT. It is translated as CASSRRGVGSPLHF. Supplemented by reference TRBV5-6 and TRBJ1-6, the full variable domain reads DAGVTQSPTHLIKTRGQQVTLRCSPKSGHDTVSWYQQALGQGPQFIFQYYEEEERQRGNFPDRFSGHQFPNYSSELNVNALLLGDSALYLCASSRRGVGSPLHFGNGTRLTVT.

This clone was picked up a small number of times. V gene TRBV12-5 combines with J gene TRBJ1-2; no clear D gene. There are 13 residues in the CDR3. V was cut by 3 bases and J by 3 bases, with 8 bases left in between. Germline V gene lookup returns CDR1 LGHNT and CDR2 FRNRAP. For the CDR3, the DNA is TGTGCTAGTGGTTTAGGGATCTACTATGGCTACACCTTC. It encodes CASGLGIYYGYTF. Using reference TRBV12-5 and TRBJ1-2 for the parts outside the CDR3, the full variable domain is DARVTQTPRHKVTEMGQEVTMRCQPILGHNTVFWYRQTMMQGLELLAYFRNRAPLDDSGMPKDRFSAEMPDATLATLKIQPSEPRDSAVYFCASGLGIYYGYTFGSGTRLTVV.

This chain joins TRBV30 and TRBJ1-4; D is ambiguous. CDR3 length: 14 residues. The V and J ends lost 1 base and 8 bases respectively, with 14 bases between them. Germline V CDR1 and CDR2: GTSNPN, SVGIG (reference sequence). In nucleotides, the CDR3 is TGTGCCTGGAGTGGACTTAGGATTGGGGAAAAACTGTTTTTT. Translating it yields CAWSGLRIGEKLFF.

In its sample, this clone was seen once. V is TRBV7-9 and J is TRBJ2-7, with D maybe TRBD1 (6 bases). Germline CDR1 SEHNR, CDR2 FQNEAQ (reference sequence). V was trimmed by 2 bases and J by 5 bases, leaving 19 bases between them. There are 16 residues in the CDR3. The CDR3 bases are TGTGCCAGCAGCTTATGGTCAGGGGCAACCCGGGACGAGCAGTACTTC. This sequence encodes CASSLWSGATRDEQYF.

The chain is built from TRBV7-3 and TRBJ1-1; 8 nucleotides match TRBD1. CDR3 length equals 16 residues. Per germline, CDR1 SGHTA and CDR2 FQGTGA. J was trimmed by 5 bases and V by 6 bases; bases with no gene match: 14. DNA of the CDR3: TGTGCCAGCAGTCCCTTTGGACAGGGAGAAGGTACTGAAGCTTTCTTT. Translation: CASSPFGQGEGTEAFF.

The V gene is TRBV7-2, the J gene TRBJ2-5; D gene ambiguous. This CDR3 has 14 residues. V gave up 2 bases and J gave up 4 bases, with 11 bases separating them. CDR1 is SGHTA and CDR2 is FQGNSA in the germline V gene. The CDR3 reads CASSLMGRLETQYF. In nucleotides, the CDR3 is TGTGCCAGCAGCTTAATGGGCAGACTAGAGACCCAGTACTTC. The whole variable domain, filled in from reference TRBV7-2 and TRBJ2-5, reads GAGVSQSPSNKVTEKGKDVELRCDPISGHTALYWYRQSLGQGLEFLIYFQGNSAPDKSGLPSDRFSAERTGGSVSTLTIQRTQQEDSAVYLCASSLMGRLETQYFGPGTRLLVL.

This chain connects TRBV9 to TRBJ2-7; D is unclear. V was shortened by 3 bases and J by 4 bases, with 8 bases between the two germline ends. Germline CDR1 reads SGDLS; CDR2 reads YYNGEE. The CDR3 contains 12 residues. The CDR3 DNA follows: TGTGCCAGCAGCGAGAACAGTTACGAGCAGTACTTC. Translating it yields CASSENSYEQYF. Full variable domain (missing parts from reference TRBV9 and TRBJ2-7): DSGVTQTPKHLITATGQRVTLRCSPRSGDLSVYWYQQSLDQGLQFLIQYYNGEERAKGNILERFSAQQFPDLHSELNLSSLELGDSALYFCASSENSYEQYFGPGTRLTVT.

DNA for the CDR3: TGTGCCACCAGCAGAGATCCAGGGGGGATTGGACAGCCCCAGCATTTT. Translated: CATSRDPGGIGQPQHF. This sequence joins TRBV15 and TRBJ1-5; 7 nucleotides line up with TRBD1. In germline, CDR1 is LNHNV, CDR2 YYDKDF (reference sequence). This CDR3 comprises 16 residues. The trim removed 0 bases at V and 7 bases at J, leaving 9 bases unmatched.

The chain has TRBV2 and TRBJ2-3; 8 positions agree with TRBD2. The CDR3 has 17 residues. V lost 4 bases and J lost 0; bases outside the gene matches: 9. The germline gives CDR1 SNHLY, CDR2 FYNNEI. The CDR3 region has the DNA TGTGCCAGCAGTGGCGGAGGCGGGGGGCCGAGCACAGATACGCAGTATTTT. Encoded protein: CASSGGGGGPSTDTQYF.

The rearrangement joins TRBV10-2 to TRBJ2-1; D could derive from TRBD1 or TRBD2 (5 bases each). Trimming removed 3 bases at V and 10 bases at J, with 7 bases between. Germline V lookup: CDR1 WSHSY, CDR2 SAAADI. The CDR3 is made up of 11 amino acids. CDR3 sequence reads: CASSERDEQFF. The CDR3 DNA reads as TGCGCCAGCAGTGAAAGGGACGAGCAGTTCTTC.

This chain connects TRBV11-2 to TRBJ2-7; perhaps TRBD1 as D (6 bases). V shed 3 bases and J shed 2 bases, with 11 bases lying between them. Germline V gives CDR1 SGHAT, CDR2 FQNNGV. CDR3 length: 14 amino acids. The CDR3 DNA follows: TGTGCCAGCAGCTTCCCAGGGGCGACCTACGAGCAGTACTTC. Protein product: CASSFPGATYEQYF.

The CDR3 sequence: CASSLKGLAETQYF. DNA for the CDR3: TGTGCCAGCAGCTTGAAGGGACTAGCCGAGACCCAGTACTTC. The chain carries TRBV5-6 and TRBJ2-5, with 9 bases lining up with TRBD2. Trimming at V came to 1 base and at J to 5 bases, leaving 3 bases not matched to a gene. Looked up from germline, CDR1 is SGHDT and CDR2 is YYEEEE. The CDR3 runs 14 residues.

The rearrangement joins TRBV21-1 to TRBJ1-1; the listed D gene, TRBD1, was not tested against the DNA. TRBV21-1 counts as a pseudogene. The CDR3 has 12 amino acids. CDR3 residues: CASSNQVGEAFF. CDR3 nucleotides: TGTGCCAGCAGCAATCAGGTCGGTGAAGCTTTCTTT.

This clone showed up just a few times. This rearrangement joins TRBV7-8 to TRBJ2-5, with 7 bases identical to TRBD1. With V trimmed by 3 bases and J by 5 bases, 12 bases remained unmatched. This CDR3 is 16 amino acids long. Looked up from germline, CDR1 is SGHVS and CDR2 is FQNEAQ. The CDR3 region is CASSLRRQGVGETQYF. Written as DNA, the CDR3 is TGTGCCAGCAGCTTGAGGAGACAGGGAGTGGGCGAGACCCAGTACTTC. The full variable domain, its missing parts supplied by reference TRBV7-8 and TRBJ2-5, is GAGVSQSPRYKVAKRGQDVALRCDPISGHVSLFWYQQALGQGPEFLTYFQNEAQLDKSGLPSDRFFAERPEGSVSTLKIQRTQQEDSAVYLCASSLRRQGVGETQYFGPGTRLLVL.

The CDR3 here is CASSEDTGVETQYF. CDR3 in DNA: TGTGCCAGCAGTGAAGATACAGGGGTAGAGACCCAGTACTTC. J is TRBJ2-5 and V is TRBV2, with 7 nucleotides matching TRBD1. This CDR3 comprises 14 residues. Germline CDR1 and CDR2: SNHLY and FYNNEI. Unmatched junction bases numbered 3, after V lost 1 base and J lost 4 bases.

This clone was observed once. This chain uses TRBV19 with TRBJ1-2; D is possibly TRBD1 (6 bases). V lost 4 bases and J 5 bases, leaving 11 bases between the germline ends. CDR3 length: 13 residues. Germline assignment: CDR1 LNHDA and CDR2 SQIVND (reference sequence). The CDR3 region has the DNA TGTGCCAGTAGTAGATCAGGGGCGTATGGCTACACCTTC. This translates into CASSRSGAYGYTF.

The rearrangement uses TRBV5-4 and TRBJ2-5, with D tentatively TRBD1 (7 bases). Trimming took 2 bases from V and 3 from J, leaving 11 bases between them. Germline-derived CDR1 and CDR2 are SGHNT and YYREEE (reference sequence). The CDR3 is 14 residues long. This chain's CDR3 is CASSFRGTEETQYF. The DNA of the CDR3 is TGTGCCAGCAGCTTCAGGGGGACTGAAGAGACCCAGTACTTC.

The V call is TRBV5-5, the J call TRBJ1-1; TRBD1 matches 9 bases. The CDR3 is 14 amino acids. V lost 2 bases, J lost 12 bases, and 11 bases stayed unmatched. Germline CDR1 is SGHKS and CDR2 is YYEKEE (reference sequence). The DNA of the CDR3 is TGTGCCAGCAGCTTATTACCGGGACAGGGTGCCTCTTTCTTT. The encoded protein is CASSLLPGQGASFF.

This clone came up once. The genes are TRBV6-5 and TRBJ1-1; D is possibly TRBD1 (5 bases). The CDR3 is 12 amino acids. Germline V CDR1 and CDR2: MNHEY, SVGAGI. V was shortened by 8 bases and J by 2 bases, with 9 bases between the two germline ends. This CDR3 reads CASGTINTEAFF. The CDR3 DNA is TGTGCCAGCGGGACCATAAACACTGAAGCTTTCTTT.